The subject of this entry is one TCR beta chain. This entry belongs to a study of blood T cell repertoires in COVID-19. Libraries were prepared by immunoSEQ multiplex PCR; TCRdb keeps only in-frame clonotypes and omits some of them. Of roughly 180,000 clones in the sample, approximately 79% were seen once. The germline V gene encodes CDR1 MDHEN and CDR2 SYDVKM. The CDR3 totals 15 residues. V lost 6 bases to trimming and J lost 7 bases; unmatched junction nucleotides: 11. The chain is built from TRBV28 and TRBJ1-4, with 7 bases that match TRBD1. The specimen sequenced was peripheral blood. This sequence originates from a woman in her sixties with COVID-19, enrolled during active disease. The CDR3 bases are TGTGCCAGCAGGGAAACAGGGGCGAGGGGTGAAAAACTGTTTTTT. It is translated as CASRETGARGEKLFF.